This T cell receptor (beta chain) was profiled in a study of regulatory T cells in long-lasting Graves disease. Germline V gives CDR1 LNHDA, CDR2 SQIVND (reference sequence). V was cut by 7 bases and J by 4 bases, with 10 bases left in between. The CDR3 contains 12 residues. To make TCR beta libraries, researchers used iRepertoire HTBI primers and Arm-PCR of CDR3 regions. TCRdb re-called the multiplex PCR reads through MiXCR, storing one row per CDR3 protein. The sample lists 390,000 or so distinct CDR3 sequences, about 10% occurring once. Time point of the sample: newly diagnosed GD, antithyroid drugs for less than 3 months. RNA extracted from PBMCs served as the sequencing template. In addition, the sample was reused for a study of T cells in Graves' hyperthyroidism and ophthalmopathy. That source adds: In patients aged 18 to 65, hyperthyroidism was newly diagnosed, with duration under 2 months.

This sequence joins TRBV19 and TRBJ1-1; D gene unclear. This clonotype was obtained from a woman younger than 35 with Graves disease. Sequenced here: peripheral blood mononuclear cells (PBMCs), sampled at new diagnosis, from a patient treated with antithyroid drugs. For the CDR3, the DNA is TGTGCCAGTACCATGCCCGGCACTGAAGCTTTCTTT. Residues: CASTMPGTEAFF.